The clone carrying this TCR beta chain was found once. This record comes from a study of CD4 T cell repertoires in COVID-19. The CDR3 is 16 amino acids. V was clipped by 0 bases and J by 2 bases; unmatched bases: 2. Germline CDR1 and CDR2: MGHRA and YSYEKL. Measured with immunoSEQ multiplex PCR; TCRdb has only the in-frame clones, and not every one. The table includes over 20,000 clones, around 87% detected once. Sequencing was done directly on freshly isolated, uncultured memory T cells. This chain connects TRBV4-1 to TRBJ1-3; the match to TRBD1 covers 9 bases. The sample consisted of central memory CD4+ T cells from blood, taken before the COVID-19 pandemic. The TCR sequence derives from a human donor who had COVID-19. The CDR3 here is CASSQEQGATGNTIYF. CDR3 sequence (DNA): TGCGCCAGCAGCCAAGAACAGGGGGCTACTGGAAACACCATATATTTT.